This TCR beta chain was observed in a study of blood T cells in healthy people across ages. Donors ranged from about 6 to 95 years old and were healthy Caucasians in Russia. CDR3 length equals 12 residues. From germline, CDR1 is DFQATT and CDR2 SNEGSKA (reference sequence). The ends were cut back, 3 bases at V and 7 bases at J, with 10 bases in the middle. The sample holds many counts of this clonotype. Primers used in a second PCR of about 7 to 12 cycles were a sample-barcoded 5' primer and a J-beta primer mix. TCRdb re-derived calls from the 5' RACE reads in MiXCR, one entry per CDR3 protein. The data contain some 940,000 distinct CDR3 sequences, approximately 32% of them singletons. In addition, the sample was reused for a study of T cells of mothers and their children. That report adds: The study recruited a few healthy Caucasian mothers and their six children as donors. Compared with unrelated pairs, related mother-child pairs had slightly higher, non-significant overlap.

The chain employs TRBV20-1 and TRBJ2-1, with D maybe TRBD1 (5 bases). Sequencing was done on a sample of blood. The sequence was obtained from a woman between 35 and 50 years old in good health. The CDR3 region is CSARKSGNEQFF. The CDR3 coding sequence is TGCAGTGCTAGGAAATCAGGGAATGAGCAGTTCTTC.